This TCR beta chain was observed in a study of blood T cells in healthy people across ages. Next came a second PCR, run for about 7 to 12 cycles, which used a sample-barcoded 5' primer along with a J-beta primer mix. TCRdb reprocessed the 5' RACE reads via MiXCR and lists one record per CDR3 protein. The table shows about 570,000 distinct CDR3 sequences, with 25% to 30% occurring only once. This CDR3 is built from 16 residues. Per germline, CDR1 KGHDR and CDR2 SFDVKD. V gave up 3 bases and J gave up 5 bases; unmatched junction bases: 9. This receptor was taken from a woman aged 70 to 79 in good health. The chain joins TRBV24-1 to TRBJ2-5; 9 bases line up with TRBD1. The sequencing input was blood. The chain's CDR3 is CATSDTGTGPRETQYF. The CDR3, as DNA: TGTGCCACCAGTGATACCGGGACAGGGCCCCGGGAGACCCAGTACTTC.